The 13 T cell receptor beta chains below all came from one sample that was sequenced in a study of blood T cell repertoires in COVID-19. The data were produced by immunoSEQ multiplex PCR, yet TCRdb's version contains in-frame clones alone and is incomplete. The table records 450,000 to 500,000 clones, 80% to 90% of them present only once. The sample taken for sequencing was PBMCs or T cells enriched from blood (not recorded which). These receptors came from a woman aged 55-70 years who had recovered from COVID-19.

The gene calls are TRBV27 and TRBJ2-7; 10 nucleotides agree with TRBD1. The germline V gene encodes CDR1 MNHEY and CDR2 SMNVEV (reference sequence). The CDR3 is made up of 14 amino acids. V shed 8 bases and J 5 bases; nucleotides not matched to a gene: 9. The CDR3 sequence is CASRGTGDVHEQYF. The CDR3 region has the DNA TGTGCCAGCCGGGGGACAGGGGATGTCCACGAGCAGTACTTC.

The gene calls are TRBV5-1 and TRBJ1-3; 7 bases fit TRBD1. Germline loops: CDR1 SGHRS, CDR2 YFSETQ. The length of the CDR3 is 15 residues. J gave up 1 base and V 0 bases, and 1 base lay outside the gene matches. The DNA for the CDR3 is TGCGCCAGCAGCTTGGAGGGACAGTCTGGAAACACCATATATTTT. It encodes CASSLEGQSGNTIYF.

The chain combines TRBV2 with TRBJ1-2, with 12 bases lining up with TRBD1. Trimming cost V 8 bases and J 7 bases; bases outside gene matches: 2. The CDR3 length is 12 residues. Germline lookup yields CDR1 SNHLY and CDR2 FYNNEI. CDR3 sequence (DNA): TGTGCCAGCGGGGACAGGGGGCCTGGCTACACCTTC. This sequence encodes CASGDRGPGYTF.

As regards this clone: The junction does not match germline at one end; this may be a read error. The rearrangement joins TRBV2 to TRBJ2-5, with no clear D. CDR1 SNHLY and CDR2 FYNNEI come from the germline V gene. The CDR3 consists of 14 residues. Here the CDR3 reads CASSFNMYQETQYF. CDR3 nucleotides: TGTGCCAGCAGTTTCAATATGTACCAGGAGACCCAGTACTTC.

This rearrangement joins TRBV6-5 to TRBJ1-2; D is unresolved. Germline values: CDR1 MNHEY, CDR2 SVGAGI. V was trimmed by 2 bases and J by 8 bases, leaving 15 bases between them. CDR3 length: 14 amino acids. CDR3 nucleotide sequence: TGTGCCAGCAGTTACCACAGCGGTATGGGCGGCTACACCTTC. It specifies CASSYHSGMGGYTF.

J is TRBJ1-1 and V is TRBV10-3; no definite D call. V was cut by 5 bases and J by 2 bases, with 15 bases left in between. CDR3 length: 15 residues. Germline V gene lookup returns CDR1 ENHRY and CDR2 SYGVKD. The CDR3 is CAISRQVKPNTEAFF. The CDR3 DNA follows: TGTGCCATCAGTCGCCAGGTAAAACCAAACACTGAAGCTTTCTTT.

The chain combines TRBV5-1 with TRBJ1-4; D ambiguous. Deletions cut 0 bases from V and 7 bases from J, with 13 bases between. The germline V gene has CDR1 SGHRS and CDR2 YFSETQ. The CDR3 has 15 amino acids. This CDR3 is CASSLASPGIEKLFF. The CDR3 DNA is TGCGCCAGCAGCTTGGCGTCTCCGGGGATTGAAAAACTGTTTTTT.

The V and J genes are TRBV11-2 and TRBJ1-4; D is perhaps TRBD1 (5 bases). Trimming pared 2 bases from V and 7 bases from J, leaving 17 bases between. CDR1 and CDR2 (germline): SGHAT, FQNNGV. The CDR3 runs to 16 residues. The CDR3 nucleotides read TGTGCCAGCAGCTTATCCCCGGACCCAAGGGGTGAAAAACTGTTTTTT. Its protein product is CASSLSPDPRGEKLFF.

The J gene is TRBJ2-1, the V gene TRBV24-1; weak D call: TRBD1 (6 bases). The CDR3 contains 18 residues. Germline V gene data show CDR1 as KGHDR and CDR2 as SFDVKD. The V and J ends lost 1 base and 0 bases respectively, with 15 bases between them. The CDR3 region has the DNA TGTGCCACCAGTGATTTACACAGGGCCCCCAGCTCCTACAATGAGCAGTTCTTC. Translation gives CATSDLHRAPSSYNEQFF.

The genes are TRBV5-1 and TRBJ2-3; 9 bases are shared with TRBD2. The germline gives CDR1 SGHRS, CDR2 YFSETQ. V lost 2 bases to trimming and J lost 5 bases; unmatched junction nucleotides: 6. The CDR3 is 15 residues long. The CDR3 sequence is CASSLAGGRGDTQYF. DNA of the CDR3: TGCGCCAGCAGCTTAGCGGGGGGCCGGGGAGATACGCAGTATTTT.

The rearrangement joins TRBV12-5 to TRBJ1-5, with 12 bases matching TRBD1. The CDR3 totals 17 residues. With V trimmed by 0 bases and J by 7 bases, 7 bases remained unmatched. Per germline, CDR1 LGHNT and CDR2 FRNRAP. CDR3 nucleotide sequence: TGTGCTAGTGGTTTGGTACTCGGGACAGGGGGCTTGCAGCCCCAGCATTTT. This translates into CASGLVLGTGGLQPQHF.

The chain joins TRBV25-1 to TRBJ1-1; D gene unclear. V was clipped by 8 bases and J by 0 bases, with 13 bases between them. Germline values: CDR1 MGHDK, CDR2 SYGVNS. This CDR3 is 14 amino acids long. CDR3 region: CASLAHNMNTEAFF. CDR3 DNA: TGTGCCAGCCTCGCCCACAACATGAACACTGAAGCTTTCTTT.

This clone occurred once. The J gene is TRBJ1-5, the V gene TRBV4-1, with a tentative D call TRBD1 (5 bases). In germline, CDR1 is MGHRA, CDR2 YSYEKL. Trimming took off 3 bases at V and 10 bases at J, with 19 bases between the two ends. This CDR3 contains 15 residues. The CDR3 region is CASSQSGTPGGPQHF. As DNA, the CDR3 is TGCGCCAGCAGCCAGTCCGGGACCCCGGGAGGACCCCAGCATTTT.